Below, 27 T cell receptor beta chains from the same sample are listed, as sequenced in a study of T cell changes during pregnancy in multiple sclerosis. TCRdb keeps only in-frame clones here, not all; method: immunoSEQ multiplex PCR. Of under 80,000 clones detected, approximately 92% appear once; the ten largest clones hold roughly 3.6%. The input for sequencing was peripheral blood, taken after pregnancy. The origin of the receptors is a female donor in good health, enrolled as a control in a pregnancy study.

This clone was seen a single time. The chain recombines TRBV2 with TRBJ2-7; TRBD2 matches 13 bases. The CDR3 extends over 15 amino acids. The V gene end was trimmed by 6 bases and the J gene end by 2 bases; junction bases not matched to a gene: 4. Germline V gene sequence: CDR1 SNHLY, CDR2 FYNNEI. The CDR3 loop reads CASSQGTSGTYEQYF. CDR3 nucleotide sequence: TGTGCCAGCAGCCAAGGGACTAGCGGGACCTACGAGCAGTACTTC.

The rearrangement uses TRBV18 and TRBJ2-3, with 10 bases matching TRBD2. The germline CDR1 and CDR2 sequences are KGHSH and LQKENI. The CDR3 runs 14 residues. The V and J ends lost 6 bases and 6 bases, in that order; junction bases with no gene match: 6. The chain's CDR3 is CASSPLAGEDTQYF. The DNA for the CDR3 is TGTGCCAGCTCTCCCCTAGCGGGAGAGGATACGCAGTATTTT. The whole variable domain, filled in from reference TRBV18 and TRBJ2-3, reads NAGVMQNPRHLVRRRGQEARLRCSPMKGHSHVYWYRQLPEEGLKFMVYLQKENIIDESGMPKERFSAEFPKEGPSILRIQQVVRGDSAAYFCASSPLAGEDTQYFGPGTRLTVL.

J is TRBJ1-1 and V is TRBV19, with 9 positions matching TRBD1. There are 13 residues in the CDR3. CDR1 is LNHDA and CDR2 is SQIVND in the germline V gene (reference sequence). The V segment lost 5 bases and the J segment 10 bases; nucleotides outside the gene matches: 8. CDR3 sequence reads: CASSPTGTGSAFF. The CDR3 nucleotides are TGTGCCAGTAGTCCCACCGGGACAGGGTCAGCTTTCTTT.

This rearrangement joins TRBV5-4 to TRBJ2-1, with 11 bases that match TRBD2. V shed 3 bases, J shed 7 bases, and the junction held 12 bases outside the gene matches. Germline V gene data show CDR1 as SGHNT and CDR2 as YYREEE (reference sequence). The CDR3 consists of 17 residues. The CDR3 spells CASSWMTSGVEGNEQFF. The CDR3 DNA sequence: TGTGCCAGCAGCTGGATGACTAGCGGGGTCGAGGGGAATGAGCAGTTCTTC.

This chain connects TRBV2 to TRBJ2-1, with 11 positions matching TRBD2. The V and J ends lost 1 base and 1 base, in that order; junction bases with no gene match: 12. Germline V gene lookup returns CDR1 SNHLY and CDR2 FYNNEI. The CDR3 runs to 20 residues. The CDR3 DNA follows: TGTGCCAGCAGTGAAGGGGGGGCGGGACTAGCGGATTATTCCTACAATGAGCAGTTCTTC. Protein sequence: CASSEGGAGLADYSYNEQFF. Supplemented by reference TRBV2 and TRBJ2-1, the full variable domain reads EPEVTQTPSHQVTQMGQEVILRCVPISNHLYFYWYRQILGQKVEFLVSFYNNEISEKSEIFDDQFSVERPDGSNFTLKIRSTKLEDSAMYFCASSEGGAGLADYSYNEQFFGPGTRLTVL.

This CDR3 reads CASSPDRNYGYTF. In DNA form, the CDR3 reads TGCGCCAGCAGTCCCGACAGAAACTATGGCTACACCTTC. This chain uses TRBV5-1 with TRBJ1-2; the D gene is possibly TRBD1 (5 bases). The CDR3 is 13 residues long. The germline V gene encodes CDR1 SGHRS and CDR2 YFSETQ. V was cut by 5 bases and J by 2 bases, with 10 bases left in between.

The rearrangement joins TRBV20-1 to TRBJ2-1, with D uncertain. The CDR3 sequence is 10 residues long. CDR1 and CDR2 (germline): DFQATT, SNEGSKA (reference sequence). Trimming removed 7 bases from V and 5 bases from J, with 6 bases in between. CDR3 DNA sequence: TGCAGTGGTCAGAACAATGAGCAGTTCTTC. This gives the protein CSGQNNEQFF.

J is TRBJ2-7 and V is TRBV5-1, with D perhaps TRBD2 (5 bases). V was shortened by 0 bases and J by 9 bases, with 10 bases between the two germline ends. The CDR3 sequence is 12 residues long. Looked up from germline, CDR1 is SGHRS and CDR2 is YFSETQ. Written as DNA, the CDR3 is TGCGCCAGCAGCTTGGACGGGATCGGGCAGTACTTC. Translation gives CASSLDGIGQYF.

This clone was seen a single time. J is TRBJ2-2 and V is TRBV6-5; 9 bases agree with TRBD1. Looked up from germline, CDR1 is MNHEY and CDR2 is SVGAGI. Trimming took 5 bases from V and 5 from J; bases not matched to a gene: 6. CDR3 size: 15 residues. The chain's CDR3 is CASSGTGGWTGELFF. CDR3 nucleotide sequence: TGTGCCAGCAGTGGAACAGGGGGCTGGACCGGGGAGCTGTTTTTT.

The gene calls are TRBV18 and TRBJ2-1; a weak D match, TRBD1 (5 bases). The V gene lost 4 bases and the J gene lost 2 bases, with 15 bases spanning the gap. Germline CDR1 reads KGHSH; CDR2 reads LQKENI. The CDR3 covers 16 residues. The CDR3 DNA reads TGTGCCAGCTCACAAGGAGCAGGGATCACCTACAATGAGCAGTTCTTC. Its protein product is CASSQGAGITYNEQFF.

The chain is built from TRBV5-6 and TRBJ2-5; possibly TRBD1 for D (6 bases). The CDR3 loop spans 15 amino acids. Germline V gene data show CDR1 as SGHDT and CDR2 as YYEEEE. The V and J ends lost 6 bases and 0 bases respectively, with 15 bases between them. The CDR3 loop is CASNTGPQYQETQYF. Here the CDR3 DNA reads TGTGCCAGCAACACAGGGCCCCAGTACCAAGAGACCCAGTACTTC.

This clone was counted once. CDR3 coding DNA: TGTGCCAGTAGTATAGAGCGGGTGGCCTATGGCTACACCTTC. Amino acids: CASSIERVAYGYTF. V is TRBV19 and J is TRBJ1-2; no clear D gene. This CDR3 spans 14 amino acids. From germline, CDR1 is LNHDA and CDR2 SQIVND (reference sequence). The V and J ends lost 0 bases and 4 bases respectively, with 9 bases between them. The full variable domain, rest sourced from reference TRBV19 and TRBJ1-2, is DGGITQSPKYLFRKEGQNVTLSCEQNLNHDAMYWYRQDPGQGLRLIYYSQIVNDFQKGDIAEGYSVSREKKESFPLTVTSAQKNPTAFYLCASSIERVAYGYTFGSGTRLTVV.

CDR3 DNA sequence: TGCAGCGTTGCCGTTACGGGAGCCCAAGAGACCCAGTACTTC. Amino acid sequence: CSVAVTGAQETQYF. The chain links TRBV29-1 to TRBJ2-5, with TRBD2 as a possible D gene (6 bases). V was pared by 4 bases and J by 1 base, with 13 bases between. CDR3 length: 14 amino acids. CDR1 SQVTM and CDR2 ANQGSEA come from the germline V gene.

CDR3 residues: CASSGLYGLYTEAFF. CDR3 bases: TGTGCCAGCAGCGGACTCTACGGATTGTACACTGAAGCTTTCTTT. The V call is TRBV27, the J call TRBJ1-1; D not certain. This CDR3 has 15 residues. Germline loops: CDR1 MNHEY, CDR2 SMNVEV (reference sequence). Between the trimmed V and J ends, which lost 6 bases and 3 bases, there was a span of 17 bases.

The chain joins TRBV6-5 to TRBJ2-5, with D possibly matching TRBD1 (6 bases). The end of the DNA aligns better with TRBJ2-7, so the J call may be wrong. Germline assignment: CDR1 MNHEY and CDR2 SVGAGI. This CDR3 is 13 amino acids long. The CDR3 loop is CASSYSQGYEQYF. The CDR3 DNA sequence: TGTGCCAGCAGTTACTCACAGGGCTACGAGCAGTACTTC.

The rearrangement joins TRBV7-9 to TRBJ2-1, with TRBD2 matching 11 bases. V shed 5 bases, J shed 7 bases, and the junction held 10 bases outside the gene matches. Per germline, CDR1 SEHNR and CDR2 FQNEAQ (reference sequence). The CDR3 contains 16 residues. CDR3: CASSPRGPSGGNEQFF. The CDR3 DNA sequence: TGTGCCAGCAGCCCCAGGGGGCCTAGCGGGGGGAATGAGCAGTTCTTC.

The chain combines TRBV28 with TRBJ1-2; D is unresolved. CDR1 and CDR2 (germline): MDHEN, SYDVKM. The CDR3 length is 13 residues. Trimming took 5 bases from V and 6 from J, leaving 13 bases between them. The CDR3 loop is CASSLPQEDGYTF. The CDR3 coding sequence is TGTGCCAGCAGTCTGCCTCAGGAGGATGGCTACACCTTC.

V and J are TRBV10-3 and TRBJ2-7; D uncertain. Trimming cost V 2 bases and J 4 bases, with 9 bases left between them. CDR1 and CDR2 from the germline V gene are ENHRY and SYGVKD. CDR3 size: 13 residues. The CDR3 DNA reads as TGTGCCATCAGTGAGGGTCATGAGTACGAGCAGTACTTC. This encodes CAISEGHEYEQYF.

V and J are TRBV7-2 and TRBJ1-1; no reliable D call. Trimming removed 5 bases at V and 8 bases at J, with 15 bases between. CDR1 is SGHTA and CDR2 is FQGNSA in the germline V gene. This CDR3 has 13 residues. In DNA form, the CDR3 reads TGTGCCAGCAGCCAATGGGCAGGAACCGAAGCTTTCTTT. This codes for CASSQWAGTEAFF.

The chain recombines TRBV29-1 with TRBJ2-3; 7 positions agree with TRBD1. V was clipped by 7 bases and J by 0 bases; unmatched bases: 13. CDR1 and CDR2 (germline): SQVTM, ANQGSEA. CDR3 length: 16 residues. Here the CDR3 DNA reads TGCAGCGCCCGAACTACCGGGACAGCTAGCACAGATACGCAGTATTTT. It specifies CSARTTGTASTDTQYF.

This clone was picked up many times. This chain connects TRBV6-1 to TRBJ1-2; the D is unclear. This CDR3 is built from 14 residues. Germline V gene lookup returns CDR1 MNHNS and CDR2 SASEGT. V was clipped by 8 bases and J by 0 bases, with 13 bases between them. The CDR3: CASGEGTANYGYTF. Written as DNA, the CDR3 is TGTGCCAGCGGGGAGGGTACGGCTAACTATGGCTACACCTTC.

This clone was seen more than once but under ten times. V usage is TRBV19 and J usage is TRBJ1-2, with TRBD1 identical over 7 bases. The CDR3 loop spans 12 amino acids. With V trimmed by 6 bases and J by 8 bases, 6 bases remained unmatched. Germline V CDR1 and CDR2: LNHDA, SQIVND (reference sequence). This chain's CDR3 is CASSPQGVGYTF. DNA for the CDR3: TGTGCCAGTAGCCCCCAGGGGGTCGGCTACACCTTC.

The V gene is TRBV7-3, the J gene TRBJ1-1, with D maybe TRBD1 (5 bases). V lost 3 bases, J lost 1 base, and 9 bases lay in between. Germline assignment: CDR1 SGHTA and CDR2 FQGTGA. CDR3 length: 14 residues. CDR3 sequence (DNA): TGTGCCAGCAGCTTGGGGCAGCGGAACACTGAAGCTTTCTTT. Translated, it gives CASSLGQRNTEAFF.

CDR3 nucleotide sequence: TGTGCCAGCAGTTCCCTCAGGGGTTTGGCTGAAGCTTTCTTT. It translates to CASSSLRGLAEAFF. The chain links TRBV28 to TRBJ1-1, with TRBD1 as a possible D gene (6 bases). V was clipped by 4 bases and J by 6 bases, with 15 bases between them. This CDR3 is 14 amino acids long. Germline V gene sequence: CDR1 MDHEN, CDR2 SYDVKM.

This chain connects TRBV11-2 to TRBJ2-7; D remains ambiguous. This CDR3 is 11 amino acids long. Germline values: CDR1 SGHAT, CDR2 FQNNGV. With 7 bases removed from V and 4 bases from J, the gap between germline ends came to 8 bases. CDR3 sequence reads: CASTVLYEQYF. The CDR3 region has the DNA TGTGCCAGCACCGTCCTTTACGAGCAGTACTTC.

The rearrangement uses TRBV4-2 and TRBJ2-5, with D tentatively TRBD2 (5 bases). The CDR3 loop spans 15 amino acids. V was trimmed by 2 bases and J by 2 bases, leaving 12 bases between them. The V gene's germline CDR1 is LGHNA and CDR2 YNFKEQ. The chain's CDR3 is CASSQTAVGQETQYF. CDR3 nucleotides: TGTGCCAGCAGCCAAACAGCGGTGGGGCAAGAGACCCAGTACTTC.

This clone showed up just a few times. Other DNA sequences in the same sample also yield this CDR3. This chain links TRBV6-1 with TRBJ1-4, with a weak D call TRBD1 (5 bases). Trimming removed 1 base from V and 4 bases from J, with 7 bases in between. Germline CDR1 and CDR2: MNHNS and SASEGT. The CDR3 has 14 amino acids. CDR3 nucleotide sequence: TGTGCCAGCAGTGAAGGGCAGGGTAATGAAAAACTGTTTTTT. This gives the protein CASSEGQGNEKLFF.